This T cell receptor (beta chain) was retrieved from a study of PD-1 blockade in classical Hodgkin lymphoma. In the study overall: Every 2 weeks, patients had 3 mg/kg nivolumab intravenously.

With no exception, relapse followed autologous stem cell transplantation in all patients, and brentuximab vedotin exposure varied. Using immunoSEQ multiplex PCR, the repertoire was profiled, and TCRdb retains in-frame clones only, with some absent. The data show fewer than 25,000 clones, 80% to 90% seen once. CDR3 length equals 14 residues. CDR1 MNHEY and CDR2 SVGAGI come from the germline V gene. Trimming left V 6 bases short and J 3 bases short, with 12 bases between. The clonotype originates from a human donor with classical Hodgkin lymphoma. The rearrangement uses TRBV6-5 and TRBJ1-5; D unresolved. Sample: peripheral blood mononuclear cells (PBMCs), taken before the second cycle of nivolumab. The CDR3 DNA reads as TGTGCCAGCAGACCGATAAGGATCAATCAGCCCCAGCATTTT. This translates into CASRPIRINQPQHF.